The T cell receptor (beta chain) under discussion was sequenced for a study of shared clonotypes between healthy human individuals. There are a few counts of this clone. Authors' processing steps: Filtering was not the same, since immunoSEQ gave junction-only sequences without quality scores. The table came from immunoSEQ multiplex PCR; TCRdb's copy has only in-frame clones and leaves some out. From that table come the V and J calls and clone size; the DNA was used to work out D and trimming. The table shows a few million clones, with more than 85% occurring only once. The authors divided CD4+ cells into CD45RA+ naive and CD45RA-negative memory subsets. The CDR3 extends over 17 amino acids. CDR1 and CDR2 from the germline V gene are SGDLS and YYNGEE. Trimming took 0 bases from V and 2 from J, leaving 17 bases between them.

The rearrangement uses TRBV9 and TRBJ1-2; a possible D gene is TRBD1 (5 bases). The TCR originated in a man between 18 and 29 years old in good health. Some clones in this sample may be carry-over from other donors' samples. Specimen: naive CD4+ T cells from PBMCs. The subset was: CD45RA+ positively selected. Here the CDR3 DNA reads TGTGCCAGCAGCGTAGTCCCCCTAGGGGCAGCGAACTATGGCTACACCTTC. Translated, it gives CASSVVPLGAANYGYTF.